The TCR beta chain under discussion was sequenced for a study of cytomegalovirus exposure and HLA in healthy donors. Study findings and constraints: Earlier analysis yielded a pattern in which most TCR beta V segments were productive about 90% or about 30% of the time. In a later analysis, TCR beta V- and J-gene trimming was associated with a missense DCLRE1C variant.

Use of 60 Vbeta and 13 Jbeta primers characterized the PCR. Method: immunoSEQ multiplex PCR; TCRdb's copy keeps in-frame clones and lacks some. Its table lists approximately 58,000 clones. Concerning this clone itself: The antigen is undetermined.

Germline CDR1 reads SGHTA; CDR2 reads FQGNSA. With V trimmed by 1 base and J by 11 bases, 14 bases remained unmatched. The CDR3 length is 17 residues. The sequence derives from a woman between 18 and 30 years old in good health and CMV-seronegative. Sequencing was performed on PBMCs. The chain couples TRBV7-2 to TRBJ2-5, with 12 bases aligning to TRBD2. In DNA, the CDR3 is TGTGCCAGCAGCTTAGATCGGCCCCTAGCGGGAGGGGGTGAGCAGTACTTC. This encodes CASSLDRPLAGGGEQYF.